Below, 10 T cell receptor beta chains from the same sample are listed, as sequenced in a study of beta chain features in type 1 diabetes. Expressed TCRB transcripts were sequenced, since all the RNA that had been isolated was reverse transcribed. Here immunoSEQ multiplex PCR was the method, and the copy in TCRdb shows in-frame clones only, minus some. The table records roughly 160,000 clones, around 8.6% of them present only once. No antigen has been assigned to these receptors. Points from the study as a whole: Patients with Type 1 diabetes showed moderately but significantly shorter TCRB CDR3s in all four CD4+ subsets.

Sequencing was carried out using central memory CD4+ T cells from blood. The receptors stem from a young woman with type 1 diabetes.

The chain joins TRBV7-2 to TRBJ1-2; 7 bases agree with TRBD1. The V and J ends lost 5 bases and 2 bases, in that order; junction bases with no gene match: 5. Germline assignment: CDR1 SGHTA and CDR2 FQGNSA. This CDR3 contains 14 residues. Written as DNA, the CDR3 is TGTGCCAGCAGCCCTGCAGGGGGGAACTATGGCTACACCTTC. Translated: CASSPAGGNYGYTF.

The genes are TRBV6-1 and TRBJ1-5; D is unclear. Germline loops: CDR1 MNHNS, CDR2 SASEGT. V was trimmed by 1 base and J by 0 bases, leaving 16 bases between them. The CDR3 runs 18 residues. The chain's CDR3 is CASSEGVGEAYSNQPQHF. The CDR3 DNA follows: TGTGCCAGCAGTGAAGGTGTCGGTGAAGCCTATAGCAATCAGCCCCAGCATTTT.

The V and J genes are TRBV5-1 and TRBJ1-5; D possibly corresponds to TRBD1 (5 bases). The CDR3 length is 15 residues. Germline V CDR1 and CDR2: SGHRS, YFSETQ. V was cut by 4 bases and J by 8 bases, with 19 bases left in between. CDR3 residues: CASSPGVPGREPQHF. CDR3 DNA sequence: TGCGCCAGCAGCCCTGGGGTACCAGGGAGGGAGCCCCAGCATTTT. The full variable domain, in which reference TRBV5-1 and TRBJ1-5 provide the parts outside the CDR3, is KAGVTQTPRYLIKTRGQQVTLSCSPISGHRSVSWYQQTPGQGLQFLFEYFSETQRNKGNFPGRFSGRQFSNSRSEMNVSTLELGDSALYLCASSPGVPGREPQHFGDGTRLSIL.

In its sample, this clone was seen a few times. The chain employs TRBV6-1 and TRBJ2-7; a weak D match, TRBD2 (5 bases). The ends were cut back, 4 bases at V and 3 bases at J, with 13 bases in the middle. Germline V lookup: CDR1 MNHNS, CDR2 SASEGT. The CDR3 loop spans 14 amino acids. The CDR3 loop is CASSGGTADYEQYF. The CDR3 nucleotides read TGTGCCAGCAGTGGTGGAACAGCGGACTACGAGCAGTACTTC.

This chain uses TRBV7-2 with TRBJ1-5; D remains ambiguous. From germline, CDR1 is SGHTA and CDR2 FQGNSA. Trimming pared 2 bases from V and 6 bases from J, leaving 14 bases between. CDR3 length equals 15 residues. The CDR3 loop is CASSLNPGSGQPQHF. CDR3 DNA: TGTGCCAGCAGCTTAAATCCGGGGTCTGGTCAGCCCCAGCATTTT.

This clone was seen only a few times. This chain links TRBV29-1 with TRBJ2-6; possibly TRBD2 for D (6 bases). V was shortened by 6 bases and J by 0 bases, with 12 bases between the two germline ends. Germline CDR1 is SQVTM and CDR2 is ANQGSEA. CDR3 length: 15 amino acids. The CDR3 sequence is CSVREGSSGANVLTF. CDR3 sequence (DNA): TGCAGCGTGCGGGAAGGTAGCTCTGGGGCCAACGTCCTGACTTTC.

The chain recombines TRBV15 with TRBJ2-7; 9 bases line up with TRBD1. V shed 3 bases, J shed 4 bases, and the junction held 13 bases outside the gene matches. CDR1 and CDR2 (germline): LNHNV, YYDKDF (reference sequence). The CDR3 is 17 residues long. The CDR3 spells CATSRAVDTGGSYEQYF. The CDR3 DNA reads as TGTGCCACCAGCAGGGCCGTTGATACAGGGGGCTCGTACGAGCAGTACTTC.

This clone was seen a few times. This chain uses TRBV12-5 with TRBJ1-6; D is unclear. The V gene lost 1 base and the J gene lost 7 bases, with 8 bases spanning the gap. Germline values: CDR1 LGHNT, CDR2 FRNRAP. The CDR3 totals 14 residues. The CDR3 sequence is CASGLGQSNSPLHF. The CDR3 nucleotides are TGTGCTAGTGGTTTGGGGCAGTCCAATTCACCCCTCCACTTT.

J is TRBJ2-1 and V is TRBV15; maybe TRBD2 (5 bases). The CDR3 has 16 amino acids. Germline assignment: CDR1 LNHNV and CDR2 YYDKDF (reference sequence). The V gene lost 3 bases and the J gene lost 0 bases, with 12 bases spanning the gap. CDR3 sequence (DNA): TGTGCCACCAGCAGGAGACTTGGGAGCTCCTACAATGAGCAGTTCTTC. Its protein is CATSRRLGSSYNEQFF.

The CDR3 spells CAISAEQETQYF. The CDR3 DNA follows: TGTGCCATCAGTGCGGAGCAAGAGACCCAGTACTTC. The chain carries TRBV10-3 and TRBJ2-5; no clear D gene. Germline V gives CDR1 ENHRY, CDR2 SYGVKD. This CDR3 spans 12 amino acids. V was cut by 4 bases and J by 2 bases, with 5 bases left in between.